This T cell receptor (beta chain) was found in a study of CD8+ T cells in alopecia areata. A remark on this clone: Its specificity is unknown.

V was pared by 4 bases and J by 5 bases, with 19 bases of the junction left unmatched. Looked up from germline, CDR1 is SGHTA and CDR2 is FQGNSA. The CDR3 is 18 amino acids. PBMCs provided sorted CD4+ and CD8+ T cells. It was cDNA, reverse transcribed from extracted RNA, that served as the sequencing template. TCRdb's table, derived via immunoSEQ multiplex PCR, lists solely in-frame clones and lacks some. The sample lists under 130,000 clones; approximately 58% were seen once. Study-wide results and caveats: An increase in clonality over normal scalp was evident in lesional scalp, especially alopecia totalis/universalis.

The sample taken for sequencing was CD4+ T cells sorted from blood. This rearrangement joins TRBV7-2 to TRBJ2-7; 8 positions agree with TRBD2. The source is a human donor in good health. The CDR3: CASSSSRAGGRRTHEQYF. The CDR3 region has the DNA TGTGCCAGCAGCTCCAGCCGGGCGGGGGGCCGGAGGACCCACGAGCAGTACTTC. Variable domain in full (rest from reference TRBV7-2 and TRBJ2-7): GAGVSQSPSNKVTEKGKDVELRCDPISGHTALYWYRQSLGQGLEFLIYFQGNSAPDKSGLPSDRFSAERTGGSVSTLTIQRTQQEDSAVYLCASSSSRAGGRRTHEQYFGPGTRLTVT.